Each of the 27 T cell receptor beta chains below was sequenced from the same sample in a study of post-analysis software for immune sequencing data. Findings of the study overall: About 5 TRBV segments (TRBV5-6, TRBV5-1 and TRBV20-1 among them) occurred more frequently in patients than in controls.

TCR beta cDNA libraries had unique molecular identifiers. TCRdb re-called the PCR reads through MiXCR, storing one row per CDR3 protein. The sample has some 190,000 distinct CDR3 sequences; approximately 28% are singletons. These receptors' targets are unknown. Sequencing input: blood. The origin of the receptors is a girl aged 2-17 years with multiple sclerosis.

The rearrangement links TRBV3-1 to TRBJ1-5; 7 bases are shared with TRBD1. Germline V gene sequence: CDR1 LGHDT, CDR2 YNNKEL (reference sequence). CDR3 length: 13 amino acids. V was pared by 5 bases and J by 5 bases, with 3 bases of the junction left unmatched. CDR3 sequence (DNA): TGTGCCAGCAGCGCCGACAGGGATCAGCCCCAGCATTTT. This sequence encodes CASSADRDQPQHF.

This clonotype was found once. At one end the junction does not follow the germline gene, possibly because of a read error. This chain links TRBV29-1 with TRBJ1-1; TRBD1 matches at 7 bases. Germline CDR1 is SQVTM and CDR2 is ANQGSEA. The CDR3 sequence is 14 residues long. DNA for the CDR3: TGCAGCGTTGAGACGAGGGGGCAGGACACTGATGCTTTCTTT. Protein: CSVETRGQDTDAFF.

A word on this clonotype: A much larger clonotype is one base distant, so this may be a read error. The chain combines TRBV9 with TRBJ2-5, with D perhaps TRBD2 (5 bases). Trimming left V 0 bases short and J 11 bases short, with 20 bases between. CDR1 is SGDLS, CDR2 YYNGEE, per germline. The CDR3 totals 15 residues. DNA of the CDR3: TGTGCCAGCAGCGTAGATACTGGCGGGTCAAAAGAGCAGTACTTC. The encoded protein is CASSVDTGGSKEQYF.

The chain employs TRBV20-1 and TRBJ1-5, with 7 bases fitting TRBD1. The CDR3 contains 15 residues. Germline V lookup: CDR1 DFQATT, CDR2 SNEGSKA (reference sequence). V shed 3 bases, J shed 4 bases, and the junction held 9 bases outside the gene matches. The DNA for the CDR3 is TGCAGTGCTAGCCTCTCAAGACAGGGTAATCAGCCCCAGCATTTT. Amino acids: CSASLSRQGNQPQHF.

The CDR3 is CASSLGPGEANEQFF. CDR3 nucleotide sequence: TGCGCCAGCAGCTTGGGGCCAGGGGAGGCGAATGAGCAGTTCTTC. V is TRBV5-1 and J is TRBJ2-1; D may correspond to TRBD1 or TRBD2 (6 bases each). V dropped 0 bases and J dropped 7 bases, with 14 bases sitting between them. Germline V gene sequence: CDR1 SGHRS, CDR2 YFSETQ. The CDR3 totals 15 residues.

This clonotype was recorded many times. The gene calls are TRBV6-6 and TRBJ1-2; 8 bases align to TRBD1. Trimming at V came to 5 bases and at J to 5 bases, leaving 7 bases not matched to a gene. The length of the CDR3 is 14 residues. Germline CDR1 is MNHNY and CDR2 is SVGAGI (reference sequence). The CDR3 bases are TGTGCCAGCAGTCCTCCGGGACAGGCATATGGCTACACCTTC. Its protein product is CASSPPGQAYGYTF.

This clonotype was recorded a few times. The rearrangement joins TRBV12-3 or TRBV12-4 to TRBJ1-6; D might be TRBD1 (5 bases). Trimming took 7 bases from V and 7 from J, leaving 17 bases between them. The CDR3 runs 15 residues. DNA for the CDR3: TGTGCCAGCACCATCGGGGGTGGGGGGAATTCACCCCTCCACTTT. It encodes CASTIGGGGNSPLHF.

On this clonotype itself: Possible read error: a much larger clone is one base away. The V and J genes are TRBV29-1 and TRBJ2-7, with 9 bases lining up with TRBD1. Germline V CDR1 and CDR2: SQVTM, ANQGSEA. This CDR3 spans 12 amino acids. The CDR3 DNA is TGCAGCGTTGTACAGGGGGCTGGCGAGCAGTGCTTC. Protein: CSVVQGAGEQCF.

This clonotype was detected many times. The gene calls are TRBV10-3 and TRBJ2-7; D is uncertain. Trimming shortened V by 2 bases and J by 2 bases, and 7 bases separated the two germline ends. The germline CDR1 and CDR2 sequences are ENHRY and SYGVKD. The CDR3 runs 13 residues. The CDR3 region has the DNA TGTGCCATCAGTGAGCACTTAACCTACGAGCAGTACTTC. Amino acid sequence: CAISEHLTYEQYF.

This clonotype was picked up many times. The rearrangement joins TRBV5-1 to TRBJ2-5; 9 nucleotides agree with TRBD1. CDR1 is SGHRS, CDR2 YFSETQ, per germline. Unmatched junction bases numbered 5, after V lost 3 bases and J lost 2 bases. This CDR3 region has 15 residues. The CDR3 sequence: CASSSDRGIQETQYF. The CDR3 DNA reads TGCGCCAGCAGCTCCGACAGGGGGATTCAAGAGACCCAGTACTTC.

J is TRBJ2-1 and V is TRBV28; 12 bases match TRBD2. After removal of 6 bases from V and 3 bases from J, the junction contained 6 bases not matched to a gene. CDR3 size: 16 residues. Germline V gene lookup returns CDR1 MDHEN and CDR2 SYDVKM. The CDR3 DNA reads as TGTGCCAGCAGCACCGGACTAGCGGGATTCTACAATGAGCAGTTCTTC. Translating gives CASSTGLAGFYNEQFF. Using reference TRBV28 and TRBJ2-1 for the parts outside the CDR3, the full variable domain is DVKVTQSSRYLVKRTGEKVFLECVQDMDHENMFWYRQDPGLGLRLIYFSYDVKMKEKGDIPEGYSVSREKKERFSLILESASTNQTSMYLCASSTGLAGFYNEQFFGPGTRLTVL.

As for this clonotype: A single base separates this from a much larger clone, so it may be a read error. The chain is built from TRBV28 and TRBJ2-3; D is unclear. CDR3 size: 12 residues. Germline CDR1 and CDR2: MDHEN and SYDVKM. The CDR3 DNA follows: TGTGCCAACAGTCCCCGCGTCGTTACGCAGTATTTT. Its protein is CANSPRVVTQYF.

The CDR3 DNA sequence: TGCAGCCCTAGCGCCCCAGGGATGCATTCACCCCTCCACTTT. Protein: CSPSAPGMHSPLHF. The chain links TRBV20-1 to TRBJ1-6, with D perhaps TRBD1 (5 bases). The CDR3 contains 14 residues. Germline V lookup: CDR1 DFQATT, CDR2 SNEGSKA (reference sequence).

This chain joins TRBV9 and TRBJ1-5, with unresolved D. Germline CDR1 reads SGDLS; CDR2 reads YYNGEE. This CDR3 is 15 amino acids long. The ends were cut back, 3 bases at V and 6 bases at J, with 16 bases in the middle. In nucleotides, the CDR3 is TGTGCCAGCAGCGCAGGCGCTGGGTTGAGTCAGCCCCAGCATTTT. Its translation is CASSAGAGLSQPQHF.

This clonotype was observed at least ten times. The chain joins TRBV18 to TRBJ1-2; D call uncertain. Germline V gives CDR1 KGHSH, CDR2 LQKENI. Trimming pared 0 bases from V and 3 bases from J, leaving 8 bases between. The CDR3 length is 14 residues. In DNA, the CDR3 is TGTGCCAGCTCACCACCGAACAGATACTATGGCTACACCTTC. It translates to CASSPPNRYYGYTF. The whole variable domain, filled in from reference TRBV18 and TRBJ1-2, reads NAGVMQNPRHLVRRRGQEARLRCSPMKGHSHVYWYRQLPEEGLKFMVYLQKENIIDESGMPKERFSAEFPKEGPSILRIQQVVRGDSAAYFCASSPPNRYYGYTFGSGTRLTVV.

As to this clonotype: A read error may explain this, as a much larger clone is one base away. The chain combines TRBV27 with TRBJ2-3; TRBD2 matches at 12 bases. The CDR3 has 15 residues. Germline CDR1 MNHEY, CDR2 SMNVEV (reference sequence). CDR3 residues: CASSILAGGADMQYF. As DNA, the CDR3 is TGTGCCAGCAGTATACTAGCGGGAGGAGCAGATATGCAGTATTTT.

This clonotype was observed many times. The chain links TRBV5-1 to TRBJ2-7, with TRBD2 matching 8 bases. CDR3 length: 14 amino acids. Germline values: CDR1 SGHRS, CDR2 YFSETQ. V trimming: 3 bases; J trimming: 3 bases; junction bases outside the gene matches: 5. CDR3 DNA sequence: TGCGCCAGCAGCTATAGCGGGACAAACTACGAGCAGTACTTC. It codes for CASSYSGTNYEQYF.

Concerning this clonotype: A much larger clone differs from this one at a single base, so this may be a read error. This chain links TRBV7-9 with TRBJ1-4, with 12 bases that match TRBD1. This CDR3 spans 15 amino acids. In germline, CDR1 is SEHNR, CDR2 FQNEAQ (reference sequence). CDR3 in amino acids: CASSFGTGGDEKRFF. The CDR3 DNA follows: TGTGCCAGCAGCTTCGGGACAGGGGGCGATGAAAAACGGTTTTTT. Full variable domain (rest looked up from reference TRBV7-9 and TRBJ1-4): DTGVSQNPRHKITKRGQNVTFRCDPISEHNRLYWYRQTLGQGPEFLTYFQNEAQLEKSRLLSDRFSAERPKGSFSTLEIQRTEQGDSAMYLCASSFGTGGDEKRFFGSGTQLSVL.

On this clonotype: It may be a read error: a sequence one base away is much more abundant. The chain joins TRBV20-1 to TRBJ2-1; 9 nucleotides match TRBD2. The DNA end is a closer match to TRBJ2-7, so the J assignment may be wrong. Germline lookup yields CDR1 DFQATT and CDR2 SNEGSKA (reference sequence). This CDR3 comprises 15 residues. The CDR3 region is CSARSVAGGYNEQYF. For the CDR3, the DNA is TGCAGTGCTAGGTCGGTGGCGGGAGGGTACAATGAGCAGTACTTC.

The chain couples TRBV20-1 to TRBJ1-1; the D is unclear. Germline V CDR1 and CDR2: DFQATT, SNEGSKA (reference sequence). V shed 4 bases and J shed 5 bases, with 20 bases lying between them. This CDR3 has 15 amino acids. The CDR3, as DNA: TGCAGTGCTAAGGGTGTTCCTAGGGTGGGAACTGAAGCTTTCTTT. Its translation is CSAKGVPRVGTEAFF.

In regard to this clonotype: A much larger clone differs by one base, so this may be a read error. V gene TRBV2 combines with J gene TRBJ2-5; the D gene is possibly TRBD2 (7 bases). CDR1 and CDR2 (germline): SNHLY, FYNNEI. The CDR3 totals 13 residues. V was cut by 3 bases and J by 5 bases, with 10 bases left in between. CDR3 sequence: CASSDGGRETQYF. In nucleotides, the CDR3 is TGTGCCAGCAGTGACGGGGGGCGGGAGACCCAGTACTTC.

This clonotype was counted a few times. This chain joins TRBV5-1 and TRBJ1-1; tentative D call: TRBD1 (6 bases). Between the trimmed V and J ends, which lost 3 bases and 2 bases, there was a span of 14 bases. Germline V gives CDR1 SGHRS, CDR2 YFSETQ. The CDR3 extends over 15 amino acids. The DNA for the CDR3 is TGCGCCAGCAGCTCGGGTGGCAGGGGTAACACTGAAGCTTTCTTT. Its translation is CASSSGGRGNTEAFF.

In this sample, this clonotype turned up a few times. Possible read error: a much larger clone is one base away. V usage is TRBV27 and J usage is TRBJ1-2, with a weak D call TRBD1 (5 bases). V was clipped by 6 bases and J by 4 bases, with 12 bases between them. The CDR3 consists of 13 residues. Germline assignment: CDR1 MNHEY and CDR2 SMNVEV (reference sequence). The CDR3 bases are TGTGCCAGCAGGAAAGCGCAGGGCTATGGCTACACCTTC. Protein sequence: CASRKAQGYGYTF.

This clonotype was picked up a small number of times. CDR3 in amino acids: CASSDRDRASYEQYF. DNA of the CDR3: TGTGCCAGCAGTGACCGGGACAGGGCTTCCTACGAGCAGTACTTC. This chain links TRBV6-2 or TRBV6-3 with TRBJ2-7, with 9 bases identical to TRBD1. Germline V gene lookup returns CDR1 MNHEY and CDR2 SVGEGT. The length of the CDR3 is 15 residues. The V and J ends lost 5 bases and 1 base, in that order; junction bases with no gene match: 6.

This clonotype was detected a few times. The rearrangement joins TRBV18 to TRBJ2-7; D assignment may be TRBD1 or TRBD2 (5 bases each). CDR3 length: 16 amino acids. The V and J ends lost 5 bases and 4 bases respectively, with 21 bases between them. Germline assignment: CDR1 KGHSH and CDR2 LQKENI. CDR3 amino acids: CASSTPGGPPPYEQYF. The CDR3 nucleotides read TGTGCCAGCTCAACCCCTGGGGGACCCCCTCCTTACGAGCAGTACTTC.

This clonotype was seen more than once but under ten times. This rearrangement joins TRBV7-6 to TRBJ1-1, with D possibly being TRBD1 (6 bases). There are 14 residues in the CDR3. V gave up 5 bases and J gave up 0 bases, with 10 bases separating them. CDR1 and CDR2 (germline): SGHVS, FNYEAQ. CDR3 coding DNA: TGTGCCAGCAGCCCGGACAGTTTGAACACTGAAGCTTTCTTT. Translated: CASSPDSLNTEAFF.

The chain has TRBV4-1 and TRBJ1-5; perhaps TRBD1 as D (6 bases). Trimming pared 4 bases from V and 3 bases from J, leaving 13 bases between. The CDR3 contains 15 residues. In germline, CDR1 is MGHRA, CDR2 YSYEKL. The CDR3 nucleotides read TGCGCCAGCAGCCCCCAGGGACACTTCAATCAGCCCCAGCATTTT. It specifies CASSPQGHFNQPQHF.